This T cell receptor (beta chain) comes out of a study of blood T cell repertoires in COVID-19. Study overall: Some COVID-19 samples were acute and others convalescent; all came from the United States, Italy and Spain. The cDNA or gDNA used as material had been derived from T cells, B-cell-depleted T cells, or PBMCs.

Germline V gives CDR1 MNHNS, CDR2 SASEGT. The CDR3 has 17 amino acids. Trimming took 0 bases from V and 4 from J; bases not matched to a gene: 9. Original methodology: Counts of nucleated cells, estimated from reference gene primer amplification, were obtained. The protocol was immunoSEQ multiplex PCR, while the TCRdb copy is restricted to in-frame clones and leaves out a portion. V, J and clone size were drawn from that table, and D and trimming were deduced from the DNA. The sample records 34,000 or so clones, more than 85% being singletons. The sequence derives from a man in his sixties with active or convalescent COVID-19. Sequenced sample: peripheral blood. The chain couples TRBV6-1 to TRBJ2-5; 9 nucleotides align to TRBD2. CDR3 in DNA: TGTGCCAGCAGTGAAGCTCGCGGGGGGGCCTTTCGAGAGACCCAGTACTTC. Protein: CASSEARGGAFRETQYF.